The entry below gives a single T cell receptor (beta chain) sequence along with its context. CDR3 length: 17 amino acids. CDR1 and CDR2 (germline): MNHEY, SVGEGT. V was trimmed by 2 bases and J by 2 bases, leaving 16 bases between them. This sample stems from a study of blood T cell repertoires in COVID-19. In the source study's methods: Estimation of nucleated cell counts was performed using reference gene primer amplification. Data came from immunoSEQ multiplex PCR; TCRdb stores just in-frame clones and leaves some out. The V and J calls and clone size are taken from that table; D and trimming were inferred from the DNA. There are some 250,000 clones in the sample; around 90% occur only once, and under 9% lies in the top ten.

This TCR was recovered from a woman aged 70-85 years with active or convalescent COVID-19. Sequenced input: peripheral blood. The chain links TRBV6-2 or TRBV6-3 to TRBJ2-1, with D possibly TRBD2 on 5 matching bases. The CDR3 sequence is CASSYAGLLETYNEQFF. The DNA for the CDR3 is TGTGCCAGCAGTTACGCGGGTCTTCTCGAAACCTACAATGAGCAGTTCTTC.